A selection of T cell receptor beta chains follows, all from one sample in a study of blood T cell repertoires in COVID-19. TCRdb's copy holds only in-frame clones and misses some; the assay was immunoSEQ multiplex PCR. The table has 65,000 to 90,000 clones, 65% to 85% seen once; the top ten hold approximately 5.1%. Sample: peripheral blood. The receptor set was obtained from a woman at least 80 years old with active or convalescent COVID-19. The CDR3 runs from the conserved cysteine through the conserved F or W. A D gene is named only where the DNA matches it firmly. Not all rows give a size; the values are once, few, many and, for expanded clones, a class.

D,V,size,J,CDR3,DNA
.,TRBV29-1,.,TRBJ1-2,CSVGGGESGYTF,TGCAGCGTTGGTGGGGGGGAAAGTGGCTACACCTTC
TRBD1,TRBV6-5,.,TRBJ1-5,CASSRTGLNQPQHF,TGTGCCAGCAGCAGGACAGGGCTCAATCAGCCCCAGCATTTT
.,TRBV12-3/TRBV12-4,.,TRBJ2-7,CASSFVDGRVYF,TGTGCCAGCAGTTTTGTTGATGGCAGGGTGTACTTC
TRBD2,TRBV7-3,.,TRBJ2-7,CASSPTSGSTYEQYF,TGTGCCAGCAGCCCGACTAGCGGGAGTACCTACGAGCAGTACTTC
.,TRBV18,.,TRBJ2-7,CASSPPGMGALGEQYF,TGTGCCAGCTCACCACCGGGAATGGGGGCTCTCGGGGAGCAGTACTTC
TRBD1,TRBV19,.,TRBJ1-3,CASQTGAGNTIYF,TGTGCCAGTCAGACAGGGGCTGGAAACACCATATATTTT
TRBD2,TRBV6-2/TRBV6-3,.,TRBJ2-1,CASSLGLAGGREQFF,TGTGCCAGCAGCCTCGGGCTAGCGGGGGGGCGAGAGCAGTTCTTC
.,TRBV18,.,TRBJ2-5,CASSPLGQHQETQYF,TGTGCCAGCTCACCTTTAGGACAGCACCAAGAGACCCAGTACTTC
TRBD2,TRBV9,.,TRBJ2-1,CASSAAGGYNEQFF,TGTGCCAGCAGCGCAGCGGGGGGTTACAATGAGCAGTTCTTC
.,TRBV29-1,.,TRBJ2-2,CSVSGANTGELFF,TGCAGCGTTTCGGGGGCGAACACCGGGGAGCTGTTTTTT
TRBD2,TRBV28,.,TRBJ2-5,CASLAGQETQYF,TGTGCCAGCCTAGCGGGACAAGAGACCCAGTACTTC
TRBD2,TRBV9,.,TRBJ2-5,CASSTGSGGGETQYF,TGTGCCAGCAGCACTGGGAGCGGGGGAGGCGAGACCCAGTACTTC
TRBD2,TRBV7-2,.,TRBJ2-5,CAIARAGEETQYF,TGTGCCATCGCTCGGGCGGGAGAAGAGACCCAGTACTTC
TRBD1,TRBV7-9,few,TRBJ2-7,CASSLVGQETYEQYF,TGTGCCAGCAGCTTAGTGGGACAGGAGACCTACGAGCAGTACTTC
.,TRBV5-1,.,TRBJ2-7,CASSSAYEQYF,TGCGCCAGCAGCTCCGCCTACGAGCAGTACTTC
TRBD1,TRBV4-1,.,TRBJ2-7,CASSYPGQTYEQYF,TGCGCCAGCAGCTACCCGGGACAGACCTACGAGCAGTACTTC
TRBD1,TRBV12-3/TRBV12-4,.,TRBJ1-1,CASIRDRGSAFF,TGTGCCAGCATCCGGGACAGGGGATCAGCTTTCTTT
TRBD2,TRBV6-2/TRBV6-3,few,TRBJ2-1,CASSYGRLSSGRSDEQFF,TGTGCCAGCAGTTACGGACGCCTATCTAGCGGGAGAAGCGATGAGCAGTTCTTC
TRBD1,TRBV2,.,TRBJ1-5,CASRRQGTNQPQHF,TGTGCCAGCAGAAGACAGGGAACCAATCAGCCCCAGCATTTT
TRBD1,TRBV5-5,once,TRBJ1-1,CASSLAPPDRVTEAFF,TGTGCCAGCAGCTTGGCCCCACCCGACAGGGTCACTGAAGCTTTCTTT
.,TRBV5-5,.,TRBJ1-6,CASSLDTWSSYNSPLHF,TGTGCCAGCAGCTTGGATACTTGGAGCTCCTATAATTCACCCCTCCACTTT
.,TRBV7-2,.,TRBJ1-2,CASSRRTDGGYTF,TGTGCCAGCAGCCGTCGGACAGACGGTGGCTACACCTTC
.,TRBV30,once,TRBJ2-1,CAWGKAGLYNEQFF,TGTGCCTGGGGAAAAGCGGGCCTATACAATGAGCAGTTCTTC
TRBD2,TRBV28,.,TRBJ2-1,CASRVAGGTYNEQFF,TGTGCCAGCAGGGTAGCGGGGGGCACCTACAATGAGCAGTTCTTC
.,TRBV6-5,.,TRBJ1-3,CASSYSGSSGNTIYF,TGTGCCAGCAGTTACTCTGGGAGCTCTGGAAACACCATATATTTT
.,TRBV5-1,.,TRBJ1-1,CASSFRVNTEAFF,TGCGCCAGCAGCTTCCGGGTGAACACTGAAGCTTTCTTT
.,TRBV5-6,.,TRBJ2-2,CASSFVPNTGELFF,TGTGCCAGCAGCTTTGTCCCAAACACCGGGGAGCTGTTTTTT
.,TRBV12-3/TRBV12-4,.,TRBJ2-7,CASSFDAGYEQYF,TGTGCCAGCAGTTTCGATGCGGGATACGAGCAGTACTTC
TRBD1,TRBV10-3,few,TRBJ2-1,CAISDFRGLIFSAANEQFF,TGTGCCATCAGTGACTTCAGGGGGCTTATTTTTAGTGCGGCCAATGAGCAGTTCTTC
.,TRBV4-3,.,TRBJ2-3,CASSHSRGLEGSDTQYF,TGCGCCAGCAGCCACTCTCGGGGACTCGAGGGTTCAGATACGCAGTATTTT
.,TRBV19,.,TRBJ2-1,CASRVGDEQFF,TGTGCCAGTAGAGTCGGTGATGAGCAGTTCTTC
TRBD2,TRBV6-2/TRBV6-3,.,TRBJ2-1,CASSYPTLAGVGNEQFF,TGTGCCAGCAGTTACCCCACGCTAGCGGGGGTCGGCAATGAGCAGTTCTTC
.,TRBV5-1,.,TRBJ2-2,CASSQENTGELFF,TGCGCCAGCAGCCAGGAGAACACCGGGGAGCTGTTTTTT
TRBD2,TRBV6-5,.,TRBJ2-7,CASSLAGGSTYEQYF,TGTGCCAGCAGTTTAGCGGGGGGCTCGACCTACGAGCAGTACTTC
TRBD1,TRBV30,once,TRBJ2-2,CAWRGTGHTGELFF,TGTGCCTGGAGGGGGACAGGCCACACCGGGGAGCTGTTTTTT
TRBD2,TRBV11-2,many,TRBJ2-2,CASSISSGGRSGELFF,TGTGCCAGCAGCATATCTAGCGGGGGTAGGAGCGGGGAGCTGTTTTTT
.,TRBV10-1,.,TRBJ2-3,CASSGGFPSESTDTQYF,TGCGCCAGCAGTGGAGGTTTTCCGTCTGAAAGCACAGATACGCAGTATTTT
TRBD2,TRBV19,once,TRBJ2-1,CASSIVGAGVGNEQFF,TGTGCCAGTAGTATAGTCGGAGCGGGAGTCGGTAATGAGCAGTTCTTC
.,TRBV18,.,TRBJ2-7,CASSPGAGYEQYF,TGTGCCAGCTCACCAGGGGCAGGCTACGAGCAGTACTTC
.,TRBV5-1,.,TRBJ2-3,CASSLGGSGDTQYF,TGCGCCAGCAGCTTGGGGGGTAGCGGAGATACGCAGTATTTT
.,TRBV7-2,.,TRBJ1-4,CASSLAGPGRREKLFF,TGTGCCAGCAGCTTAGCGGGGCCAGGTCGAAGGGAAAAACTGTTTTTT
.,TRBV5-1,.,TRBJ2-1,CASSSQGNEQFF,TGCGCCAGCAGCTCGCAGGGGAATGAGCAGTTCTTC
TRBD2,TRBV5-1,few,TRBJ2-1,CASSLTSGRVNEQFF,TGCGCCAGCAGCCTGACTAGCGGGAGGGTAAATGAGCAGTTCTTC
.,TRBV4-1,.,TRBJ2-1,CASSQESLGERFSYNEQFF,TGCGCCAGCAGCCAAGAAAGCCTCGGGGAGCGGTTCTCCTACAATGAGCAGTTCTTC
TRBD2,TRBV10-1,.,TRBJ2-3,CASSPVRGGMGGTQYF,TGCGCCAGCAGTCCGGTTCGCGGGGGGATGGGTGGTACGCAGTATTTT
.,TRBV19,.,TRBJ1-1,CASKDRGSYTEAFF,TGTGCCAGTAAGGACAGAGGATCTTACACTGAAGCTTTCTTT
TRBD2,TRBV11-2,.,TRBJ2-1,CAIGVGGLAGVEQFF,TGTGCCATCGGGGTCGGGGGACTAGCGGGAGTTGAGCAGTTCTTC
.,TRBV28,once,TRBJ2-7,CASSSRQDLYEQYF,TGTGCCAGCAGTTCACGACAGGACCTCTACGAGCAGTACTTC
.,TRBV6-5,.,TRBJ1-1,CASSYSGGDTEAFF,TGTGCCAGCAGTTACTCAGGGGGGGATACTGAAGCTTTCTTT
TRBD1,TRBV13,few,TRBJ2-7,CASSLSYTTGTGPYEQYF,TGTGCCAGCAGCTTATCTTACACCACCGGGACAGGGCCCTACGAGCAGTACTTC
.,TRBV19,.,TRBJ1-3,CASSIQYTGNTIYF,TGTGCCAGTAGTATCCAGTATACTGGAAACACCATATATTTT
TRBD2,TRBV7-3,.,TRBJ2-1,CASSPSLGTREGNEQFF,TGTGCCAGCAGCCCATCTTTGGGGACTAGAGAAGGCAATGAGCAGTTCTTC